What follows is one T cell receptor beta chain and its context. The antigen remains undetermined. CDR3 length: 16 residues. The trim removed 3 bases at V and 2 bases at J, leaving 2 bases unmatched. Germline V gene data show CDR1 as SGHRS and CDR2 as YFSETQ. This sample stems from a study of T cell responses to AZD1222 COVID-19 vaccine. Background on the study: Pooling was applied to second doses at about 4 or about 12 weeks.

Regarding the study as a whole: The sample set comprised mostly white British donors with more females, and clonal diversity was possibly underestimated.

Repertoires were generated with immunoSEQ multiplex PCR, while TCRdb's copy carries only in-frame clones and drops some. The data hold approximately 99,000 clones, with around 84% observed a single time. This receptor was identified in an adult in good health. The material was peripheral blood, obtained on day 0 of AZD1222 vaccination. The chain couples TRBV5-1 to TRBJ2-5; the match to TRBD2 covers 15 bases. The CDR3 region is CASSSGTSGGQETQYF. The CDR3 nucleotides are TGCGCCAGCAGCTCAGGGACTAGCGGGGGGCAAGAGACCCAGTACTTC.